This TCR beta chain comes out of a study of shared clonotypes between healthy human individuals. The study's findings and limits: Generally, naive subsets came out with larger estimated richness than memory subsets.

All donors qualified as healthy HIV-negative adults and had experienced no recent acute infections or vaccinations. CDR1 and CDR2 (germline): SGHDN, FVKESK. There are 15 residues in the CDR3. The V gene lost 4 bases and the J gene lost 5 bases, with 18 bases spanning the gap. As concerns this clone: The target antigen is unknown.

Original processing methods: Junction-only sequences without quality scores were provided by ImmunoSEQ, so filtering was different. Using immunoSEQ multiplex PCR, the repertoire was profiled, and TCRdb retains in-frame clones only, with some absent. The V and J calls and clone size are taken from that table; D and trimming were inferred from the DNA. The sample holds 1.5 million to 1.9 million clones; about 98% are singletons and the top ten take 0.4% to 0.55%. The receptor was derived from a man aged 25 to 40 in good health. The sample was naive CD4+ T cells sorted from blood. The subset here: CD45RA+ positively selected. The chain employs TRBV14 and TRBJ2-7; D is tentatively TRBD1 or TRBD2 (6 bases each). The chain's CDR3 is CASSPRVRGHNEQYF. The CDR3 DNA reads TGTGCCAGCAGCCCCCGGGTTCGGGGGCACAACGAGCAGTACTTC.